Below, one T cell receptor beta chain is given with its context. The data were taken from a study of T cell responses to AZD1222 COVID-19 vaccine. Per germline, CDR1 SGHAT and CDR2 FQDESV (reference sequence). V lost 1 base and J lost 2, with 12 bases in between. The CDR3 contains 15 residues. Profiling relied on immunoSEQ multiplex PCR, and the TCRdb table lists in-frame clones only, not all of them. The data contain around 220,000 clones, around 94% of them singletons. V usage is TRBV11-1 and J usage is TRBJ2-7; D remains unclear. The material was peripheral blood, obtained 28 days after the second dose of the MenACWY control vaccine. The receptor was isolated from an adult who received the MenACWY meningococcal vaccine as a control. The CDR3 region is CASSLVGRPTYEQYF. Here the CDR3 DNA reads TGTGCCAGCAGCTTAGTTGGCAGGCCTACCTACGAGCAGTACTTC.